This TCR beta chain was identified in a study of T cells in Graves' hyperthyroidism and ophthalmopathy. RNA transcripts provided the source from which TCR beta CDR3 regions were amplified. Primed by the HTBI set, a first-round RT-PCR was run on the TCR CDR3. TCRdb re-called the multiplex PCR reads with MiXCR, one entry per CDR3 protein. This sample has 450,000 to 600,000 distinct CDR3 sequences, with 12% to 15% found just once. This clonotype has at least ten counts. V lost 4 bases and J lost 0, with 15 bases in between. Looked up from germline, CDR1 is DFQATT and CDR2 is SNEGSKA (reference sequence). The CDR3 is 15 amino acids. Among the patients, aged 18 to 65, hyperthyroidism was newly diagnosed and had lasted under 2 months.

Material: blood. The chain couples TRBV20-1 to TRBJ1-1, with TRBD1 as a possible D gene (5 bases). The clonotype comes from a woman aged 40 to 49 with Graves' hyperthyroidism. CDR3: CSANGHAVLNTEAFF. As DNA, the CDR3 is TGCAGTGCTAATGGACACGCAGTTCTGAACACTGAAGCTTTCTTT.